The entry below describes one T cell receptor beta chain. This sample was taken from a study of blood T cell repertoires in COVID-19. The method was immunoSEQ multiplex PCR; TCRdb's version includes in-frame clones alone and lacks a portion of them. The sample lists nearly 95,000 clones, about 89% occurring once. V was pared by 2 bases and J by 2 bases, with 12 bases between. This CDR3 spans 15 amino acids. Per germline, CDR1 MNHEY and CDR2 SMNVEV (reference sequence). The gene calls are TRBV27 and TRBJ1-2, with a possible D match to TRBD1 (6 bases). The sequencing sample was made of peripheral blood. The TCR comes from a human donor with acute or convalescent COVID-19. The donor label of this sample is uncertain. CDR3 sequence: CASSLLGQSNYGYTF. CDR3 in DNA: TGTGCCAGCAGTTTACTAGGACAGAGCAACTATGGCTACACCTTC.